This T cell receptor (beta chain) was captured by sequencing in a study of CD8 T cells in ankylosing spondylitis. Quantitative 5'-RACE with molecular barcodes generated TCR beta libraries. Via MiXCR, TCRdb re-called the 5' RACE reads, giving one row per CDR3 protein. Of around 220,000 distinct CDR3 sequences listed, 18% were seen once; the top ten hold approximately 42%. This clonotype came up a few times. Its specificity is unknown. Findings and limits, study-wide: There was a TCR beta motif, made of roughly eight highly homologous variants, that appeared characteristic of ankylosing spondylitis blood. CD8+ cells made up the disease-linked clones, which were relatively rare in peripheral blood. Certain motif variants had earlier appeared in reactive arthritis synovial fluid and blood. Within matched ankylosing spondylitis synovial fluid, disease-linked clones were reportedly significantly enriched.

Input material: blood, either unsorted or a sorted T cell fraction (not recorded which). The origin of this receptor is a male donor with ankylosing spondylitis.

CDR3 nucleotide sequence: TGCGCCAGCAGCCAGGAGCGGGAGGGCCGATTATTTGAGCAGTTCTTC. Translation: CASSQEREGRLFEQFF. The chain employs TRBV4-3 and TRBJ2-1, with 10 bases identical to TRBD2. CDR3 length equals 16 residues. Germline V gene lookup returns CDR1 LGHNA and CDR2 YSLEER. J was trimmed by 9 bases and V by 3 bases; bases with no gene match: 11.